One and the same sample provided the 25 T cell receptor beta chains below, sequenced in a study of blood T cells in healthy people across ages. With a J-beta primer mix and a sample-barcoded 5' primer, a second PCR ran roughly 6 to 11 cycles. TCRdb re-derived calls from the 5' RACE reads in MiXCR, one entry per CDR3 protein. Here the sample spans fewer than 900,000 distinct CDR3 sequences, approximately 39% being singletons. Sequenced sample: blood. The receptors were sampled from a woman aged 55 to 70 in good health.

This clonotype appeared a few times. The CDR3 sequence: CASSLAGVIDTQYF. The CDR3 DNA follows: TGTGCCAGCAGCTTAGCGGGGGTCATAGATACGCAGTATTTT. The rearrangement joins TRBV7-8 to TRBJ2-3; D is possibly TRBD1 or TRBD2 (5 bases each). This CDR3 has 14 amino acids. The germline V and J ends were trimmed by 0 bases and 5 bases, with 9 bases remaining between them. CDR1 SGHVS and CDR2 FQNEAQ come from the germline V gene.

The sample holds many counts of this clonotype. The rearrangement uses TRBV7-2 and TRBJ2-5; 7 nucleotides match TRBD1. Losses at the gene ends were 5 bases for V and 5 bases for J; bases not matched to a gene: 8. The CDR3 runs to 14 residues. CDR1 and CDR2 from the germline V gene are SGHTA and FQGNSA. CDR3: CASSTRDRRETQYF. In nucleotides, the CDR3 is TGTGCCAGCAGCACCCGGGACAGACGGGAGACCCAGTACTTC.

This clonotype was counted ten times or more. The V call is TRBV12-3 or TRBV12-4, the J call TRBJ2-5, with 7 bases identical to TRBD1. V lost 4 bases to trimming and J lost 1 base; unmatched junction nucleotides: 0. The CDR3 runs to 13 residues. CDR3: CASSWDSQETQYF. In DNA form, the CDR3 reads TGTGCCAGCAGTTGGGACAGCCAAGAGACCCAGTACTTC.

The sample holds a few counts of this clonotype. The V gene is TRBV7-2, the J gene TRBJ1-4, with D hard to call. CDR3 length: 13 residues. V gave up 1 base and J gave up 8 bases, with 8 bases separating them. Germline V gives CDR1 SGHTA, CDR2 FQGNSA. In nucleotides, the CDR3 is TGTGCCAGCAGCTTAGGGGAGTTAGAAAAACTGTTTTTT. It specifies CASSLGELEKLFF.

The CDR3 protein is CASSPLTGVPTGELFF. The CDR3 coding sequence is TGTGCCAGCAGTCCCTTGACAGGGGTCCCCACCGGGGAGCTGTTTTTT. This chain joins TRBV28 and TRBJ2-2, with 8 nucleotides matching TRBD1. Germline V gene sequence: CDR1 MDHEN, CDR2 SYDVKM. The CDR3 has 16 amino acids. V lost 5 bases, J lost 4 bases, and 9 bases stayed unmatched.

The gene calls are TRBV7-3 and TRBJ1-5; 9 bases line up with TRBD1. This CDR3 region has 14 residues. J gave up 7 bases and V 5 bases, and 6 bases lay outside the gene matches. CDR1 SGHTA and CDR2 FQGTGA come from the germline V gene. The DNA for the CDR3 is TGTGCCAGCAGCCCCGGGACAGGGAGCCAGCCCCAGCATTTT. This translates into CASSPGTGSQPQHF.

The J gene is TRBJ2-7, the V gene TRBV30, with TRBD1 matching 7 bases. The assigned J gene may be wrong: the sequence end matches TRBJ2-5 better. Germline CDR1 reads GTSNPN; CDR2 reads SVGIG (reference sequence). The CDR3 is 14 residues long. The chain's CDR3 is CAWRGQSLRETQYF. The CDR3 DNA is TGTGCCTGGAGGGGACAGTCGTTAAGGGAGACCCAGTACTTC.

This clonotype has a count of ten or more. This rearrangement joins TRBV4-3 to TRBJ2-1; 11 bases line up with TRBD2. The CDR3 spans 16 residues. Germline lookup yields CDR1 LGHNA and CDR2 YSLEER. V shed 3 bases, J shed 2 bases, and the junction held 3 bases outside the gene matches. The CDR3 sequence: CASSHLAGGAYNEQFF. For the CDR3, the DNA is TGCGCCAGCAGCCACCTAGCGGGAGGCGCCTACAATGAGCAGTTCTTC.

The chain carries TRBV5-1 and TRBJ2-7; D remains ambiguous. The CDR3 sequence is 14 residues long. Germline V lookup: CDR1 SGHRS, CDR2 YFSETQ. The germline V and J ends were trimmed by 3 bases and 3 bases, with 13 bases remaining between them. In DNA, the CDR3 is TGCGCCAGCAGCTCCGCGTCCCCAAACTACGAGCAGTACTTC. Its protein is CASSSASPNYEQYF.

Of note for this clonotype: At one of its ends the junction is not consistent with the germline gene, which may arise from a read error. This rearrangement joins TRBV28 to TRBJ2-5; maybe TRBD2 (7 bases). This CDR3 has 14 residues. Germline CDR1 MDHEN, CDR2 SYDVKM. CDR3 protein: CAGSLWGGGETQYF. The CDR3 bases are TGTGCCGGCAGTTTATGGGGGGGCGGGGAGACCCAGTACTTC. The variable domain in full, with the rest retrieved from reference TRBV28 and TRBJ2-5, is DVKVTQSSRYLVKRTGEKVFLECVQDMDHENMFWYRQDPGLGLRLIYFSYDVKMKEKGDIPEGYSVSREKKERFSLILESASTNQTSMYLCAGSLWGGGETQYFGPGTRLLVL.

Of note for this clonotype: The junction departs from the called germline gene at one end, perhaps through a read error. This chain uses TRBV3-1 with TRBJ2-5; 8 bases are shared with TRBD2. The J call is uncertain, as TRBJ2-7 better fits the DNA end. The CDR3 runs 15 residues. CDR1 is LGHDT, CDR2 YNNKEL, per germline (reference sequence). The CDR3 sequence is CVSSQAGLATYEQYF. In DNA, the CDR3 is TGTGTCAGCAGCCAAGCTGGACTAGCCACCTACGAGCAGTACTTC.

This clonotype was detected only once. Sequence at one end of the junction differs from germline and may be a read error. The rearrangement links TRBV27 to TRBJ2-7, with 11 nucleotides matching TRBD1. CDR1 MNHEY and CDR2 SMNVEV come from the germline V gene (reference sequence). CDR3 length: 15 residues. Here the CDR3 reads CAGSTRTGGNYEQYF. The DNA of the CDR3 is TGTGCCGGCAGTACAAGGACAGGGGGCAACTACGAGCAGTACTTC.

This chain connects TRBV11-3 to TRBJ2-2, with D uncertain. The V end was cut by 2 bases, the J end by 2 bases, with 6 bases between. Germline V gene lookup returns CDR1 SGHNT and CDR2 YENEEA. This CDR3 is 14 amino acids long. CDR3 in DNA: TGTGCCAGCAGCTTAAGCTTCAACACCGGGGAGCTGTTTTTT. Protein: CASSLSFNTGELFF. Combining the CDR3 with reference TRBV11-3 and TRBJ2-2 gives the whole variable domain EAGVVQSPRYKIIEKKQPVAFWCNPISGHNTLYWYLQNLGQGPELLIRYENEEAVDDSQLPKDRFSAERLKGVDSTLKIQPAELGDSAVYLCASSLSFNTGELFFGEGSRLTVL.

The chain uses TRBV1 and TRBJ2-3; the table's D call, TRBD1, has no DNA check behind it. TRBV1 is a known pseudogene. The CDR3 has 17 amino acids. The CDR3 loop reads CTSSQEGDSVETDTQYF. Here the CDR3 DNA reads TGCACCAGCAGCCAAGAAGGGGACAGTGTCGAAACAGATACGCAGTATTTT.

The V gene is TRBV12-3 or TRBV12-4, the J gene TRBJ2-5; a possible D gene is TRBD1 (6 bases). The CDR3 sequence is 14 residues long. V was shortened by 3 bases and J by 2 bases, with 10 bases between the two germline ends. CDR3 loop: CASSFPGQQETQYF. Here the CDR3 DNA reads TGTGCCAGCAGTTTCCCCGGACAGCAAGAGACCCAGTACTTC.

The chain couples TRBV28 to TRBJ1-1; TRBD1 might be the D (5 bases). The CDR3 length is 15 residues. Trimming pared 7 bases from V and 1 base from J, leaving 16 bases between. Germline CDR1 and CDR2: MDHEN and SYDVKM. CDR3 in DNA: TGTGCCAGCATCACAGCCGGGACTACGAACACTGAAGCTTTCTTT. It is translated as CASITAGTTNTEAFF.

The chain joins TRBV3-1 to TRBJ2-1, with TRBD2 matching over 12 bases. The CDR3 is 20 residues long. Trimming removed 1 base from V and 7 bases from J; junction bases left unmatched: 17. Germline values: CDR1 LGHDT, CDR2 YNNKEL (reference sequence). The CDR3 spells CASSQVYLAGGRVGQNEQFF. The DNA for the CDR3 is TGTGCCAGCAGCCAAGTCTACCTAGCGGGGGGGCGAGTTGGACAAAATGAGCAGTTCTTC.

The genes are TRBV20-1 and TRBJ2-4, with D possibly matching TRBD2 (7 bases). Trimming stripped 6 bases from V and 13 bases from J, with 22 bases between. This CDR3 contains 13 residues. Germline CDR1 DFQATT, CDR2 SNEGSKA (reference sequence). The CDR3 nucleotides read TGCAGTGCCAGGACTAGGTCTAGGGGGGGGCAGTACTTC. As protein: CSARTRSRGGQYF.

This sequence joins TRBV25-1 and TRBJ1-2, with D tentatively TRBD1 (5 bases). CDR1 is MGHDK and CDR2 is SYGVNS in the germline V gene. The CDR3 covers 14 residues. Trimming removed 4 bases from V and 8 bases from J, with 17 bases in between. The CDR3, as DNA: TGTGCCAGCAGTGGGGATCAGGGAGAGGGAGGCTACACCTTC. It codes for CASSGDQGEGGYTF.

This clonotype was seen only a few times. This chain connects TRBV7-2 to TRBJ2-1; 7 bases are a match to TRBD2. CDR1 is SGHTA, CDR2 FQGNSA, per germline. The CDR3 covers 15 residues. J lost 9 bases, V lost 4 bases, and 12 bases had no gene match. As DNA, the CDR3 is TGTGCCAGCAGCTCCGGACTAGGGCTAACCAGTGAGCAGTTCTTC. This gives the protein CASSSGLGLTSEQFF.

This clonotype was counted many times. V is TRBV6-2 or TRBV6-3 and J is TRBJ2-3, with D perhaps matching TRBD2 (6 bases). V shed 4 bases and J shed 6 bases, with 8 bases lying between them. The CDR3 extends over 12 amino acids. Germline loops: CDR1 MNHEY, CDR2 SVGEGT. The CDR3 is CASSWEADTQYF. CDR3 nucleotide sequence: TGTGCCAGCAGTTGGGAGGCCGATACGCAGTATTTT.

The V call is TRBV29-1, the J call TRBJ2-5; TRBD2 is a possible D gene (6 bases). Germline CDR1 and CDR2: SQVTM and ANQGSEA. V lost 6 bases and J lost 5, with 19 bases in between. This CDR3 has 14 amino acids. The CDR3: CSVGDWDYAETQYF. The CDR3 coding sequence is TGCAGCGTGGGGGACTGGGATTACGCGGAGACCCAGTACTTC.

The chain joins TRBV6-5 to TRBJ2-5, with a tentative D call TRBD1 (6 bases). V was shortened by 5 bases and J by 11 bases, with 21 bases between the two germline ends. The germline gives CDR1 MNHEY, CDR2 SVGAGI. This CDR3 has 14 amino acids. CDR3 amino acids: CASSTNGDIFWQYF. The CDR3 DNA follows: TGTGCCAGCAGTACAAACGGGGACATATTTTGGCAGTACTTC.

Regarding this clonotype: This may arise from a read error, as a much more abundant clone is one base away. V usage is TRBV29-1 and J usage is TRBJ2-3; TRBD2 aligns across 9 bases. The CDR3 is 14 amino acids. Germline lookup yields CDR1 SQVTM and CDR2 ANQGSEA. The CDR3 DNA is TGCAGCGTTGACCCAGCGGGAGGAACAGGTACGCAGTATTTT. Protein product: CSVDPAGGTGTQYF.

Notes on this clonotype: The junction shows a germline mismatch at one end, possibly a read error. CDR3 in amino acids: CANSAQTSGGPNEQFF. CDR3 bases: TGCGCCAACAGCGCCCAGACTAGCGGGGGGCCCAATGAGCAGTTCTTC. The chain joins TRBV5-1 to TRBJ2-1; TRBD2 agrees at 13 bases. The CDR3 loop spans 16 amino acids. Germline CDR1 is SGHRS and CDR2 is YFSETQ.